This record looks at one T cell receptor beta chain sequence and its context. The sample originates from a study of blood T cell repertoires in COVID-19. As for the study in general: PBMCs, B-cell-depleted T cells, or T cells were the source of the cDNA or gDNA that made up the material.

Per the original data handling: Reference gene primer amplification gave nucleated cell count estimates. Sequencing used immunoSEQ multiplex PCR; TCRdb keeps in-frame clones, though not all of them. V, J and clone size are those of that table, while D and trimming were read from the DNA. Of around 200,000 clones listed, roughly 89% are singletons. The source material was peripheral blood. The origin of this receptor is a man between 50 and 59 years old with acute or convalescent COVID-19.

Here the CDR3 reads CASPRGRSGANVLTF. CDR3 nucleotides: TGTGCCAGCCCTCGCGGGCGGAGTGGGGCCAACGTCCTGACTTTC. The rearrangement joins TRBV27 to TRBJ2-6; D is possibly TRBD2 (5 bases). V lost 8 bases and J lost 3, with 14 bases in between. Germline CDR1 is MNHEY and CDR2 is SMNVEV (reference sequence). This CDR3 is built from 15 residues.